A single sample gave rise to the 27 T cell receptor beta chains below, sequenced in a study of T cell therapy after organ transplantation. These receptors lack a known antigen. Assay used: immunoSEQ multiplex PCR; TCRdb lists only in-frame clones, some missing. This table holds 20,000 or so clones, about four fifths found once. The time point: 4-8 weeks after completion of therapy. Material: CD8+ T cells from blood, obtained after autologous CMV-specific T cell therapy. The receptor source for this set is a human patient who had received a solid organ transplant and had CMV disease. Among the T cells, some may be from the graft donor.

The V gene is TRBV6-4, the J gene TRBJ2-7; 7 nucleotides line up with TRBD1. The CDR3 loop spans 13 amino acids. The junction had 5 bases not matched to a gene; V was cut back by 2 bases and J by 7 bases. The germline V gene has CDR1 MRHNA and CDR2 SNTAGT. The CDR3 loop is CASSDRGGREQYF. The CDR3 DNA follows: TGTGCCAGCAGTGACCGAGGGGGCAGGGAGCAGTACTTC.

The chain links TRBV7-9 to TRBJ2-1; D unresolved. Trimming stripped 3 bases from V and 8 bases from J, with 14 bases between. This CDR3 comprises 14 residues. Germline V gene data show CDR1 as SEHNR and CDR2 as FQNEAQ (reference sequence). The CDR3 coding sequence is TGTGCCAGCAGCTTTACGAGGAGCCTGGATGAGCAGTTCTTC. Its protein is CASSFTRSLDEQFF.

The J gene is TRBJ2-2, the V gene TRBV2; D not certain. Per the germline V gene, CDR1 is SNHLY and CDR2 is FYNNEI. The CDR3 sequence is 14 residues long. Trimming left V 1 base short and J 6 bases short, with 9 bases between. The CDR3 region has the DNA TGTGCCAGCAGTGAAGTCGCTAGGCCCGGGGAGCTGTTTTTT. Translated, it gives CASSEVARPGELFF.

J is TRBJ1-1 and V is TRBV29-1, with 10 positions matching TRBD1. The CDR3 loop spans 12 amino acids. Germline trimming cut 4 bases from V and 6 bases from J; bases unmatched to any gene: 2. Germline V gene lookup returns CDR1 SQVTM and CDR2 ANQGSEA. The DNA for the CDR3 is TGCAGCGTTGGGGGACAGGGGCCTGAAGCTTTCTTT. Translating gives CSVGGQGPEAFF.

The sample holds a few counts of this clone. V usage is TRBV30 and J usage is TRBJ1-1; D not certain. The germline V and J ends were trimmed by 0 bases and 4 bases, with 6 bases remaining between them. The CDR3 sequence is 12 residues long. Per germline, CDR1 GTSNPN and CDR2 SVGIG (reference sequence). CDR3 amino acids: CAWSVPVTEAFF. The CDR3 nucleotides read TGTGCCTGGAGTGTACCAGTCACTGAAGCTTTCTTT.

The chain employs TRBV18 and TRBJ2-7; no reliable D call. V was shortened by 2 bases and J by 2 bases, with 4 bases between the two germline ends. Germline V gene sequence: CDR1 KGHSH, CDR2 LQKENI. This CDR3 is built from 12 residues. CDR3: CASSPETYEQYF. In nucleotides, the CDR3 is TGTGCCAGCTCACCAGAAACCTACGAGCAGTACTTC.

The V and J genes are TRBV5-6 and TRBJ1-4; 9 nucleotides agree with TRBD1. Germline V gives CDR1 SGHDT, CDR2 YYEEEE. The junction had 0 bases not matched to a gene; V was cut back by 0 bases and J by 6 bases. This CDR3 is 14 amino acids long. In nucleotides, the CDR3 is TGTGCCAGCAGCTTGGGACAGGGGGATGAAAAACTGTTTTTT. Its protein product is CASSLGQGDEKLFF.

This chain links TRBV5-6 with TRBJ2-7; D is possibly TRBD1 (5 bases). The CDR3 totals 13 residues. Germline V gene lookup returns CDR1 SGHDT and CDR2 YYEEEE. V dropped 3 bases and J dropped 0 bases, with 7 bases sitting between them. As DNA, the CDR3 is TGTGCCAGCAGCTACAGGAGCTCCTACGAGCAGTACTTC. Its protein product is CASSYRSSYEQYF.

The J gene is TRBJ2-1, the V gene TRBV5-5; the D gene is possibly TRBD1 (5 bases). The CDR3 has 15 residues. Germline assignment: CDR1 SGHKS and CDR2 YYEKEE (reference sequence). Trimming took off 0 bases at V and 5 bases at J, with 12 bases between the two ends. CDR3 DNA sequence: TGTGCCAGCAGCTTGGGGGGCTCCTACCACAATGAGCAGTTCTTC. This gives the protein CASSLGGSYHNEQFF.

This clone has just a few counts. The V and J genes are TRBV7-9 and TRBJ2-7; possibly TRBD1 for D (6 bases). V shed 3 bases and J shed 4 bases, with 10 bases lying between them. The germline gives CDR1 SEHNR, CDR2 FQNEAQ (reference sequence). This CDR3 region has 13 residues. The CDR3 DNA reads TGTGCCAGCAGCTTGACACAGGGTTACGAGCAGTACTTC. Its protein is CASSLTQGYEQYF.

This sequence joins TRBV6-4 and TRBJ1-4, with 9 nucleotides matching TRBD1. From germline, CDR1 is MRHNA and CDR2 SNTAGT. The V and J ends lost 5 bases and 3 bases, in that order; junction bases with no gene match: 4. This CDR3 spans 15 amino acids. CDR3 loop: CASSPGTGPNEKLFF. The CDR3 bases are TGTGCCAGCAGTCCCGGGACAGGGCCTAATGAAAAACTGTTTTTT.

The CDR3 loop is CASSPGGGELFF. DNA for the CDR3: TGTGCCAGCAGCCCAGGGGGCGGGGAGCTGTTTTTT. J is TRBJ2-2 and V is TRBV7-9; 7 bases align to TRBD1. Germline lookup yields CDR1 SEHNR and CDR2 FQNEAQ (reference sequence). After removal of 5 bases from V and 7 bases from J, the junction contained 1 base not matched to a gene. CDR3 length: 12 residues.

The chain uses TRBV4-1 and TRBJ2-7, with unresolved D. The V gene's germline CDR1 is MGHRA and CDR2 YSYEKL. V lost 0 bases to trimming and J lost 3 bases, with 9 bases between them. The CDR3 has 14 residues. CDR3 amino acids: CASSQEIQVYEQYF. CDR3 in DNA: TGCGCCAGCAGCCAAGAAATTCAGGTCTACGAGCAGTACTTC.

The chain is built from TRBV7-3 and TRBJ2-3; D gene unclear. The V and J ends lost 6 bases and 2 bases respectively, with 9 bases between them. This CDR3 is 13 amino acids long. Looked up from germline, CDR1 is SGHTA and CDR2 is FQGTGA. CDR3 sequence (DNA): TGTGCCAGCAGTTTAGATATCACAGATACGCAGTATTTT. It codes for CASSLDITDTQYF.

The chain employs TRBV16 and TRBJ2-1; the match to TRBD2 covers 8 bases. Germline values: CDR1 KGHSY, CDR2 FQNENV. CDR3 length equals 14 residues. Trimming took 0 bases from V and 7 from J; bases not matched to a gene: 2. For the CDR3, the DNA is TGTGCCAGCAGCCAATCAAGCGGGAGTAATGAGCAGTTCTTC. This sequence encodes CASSQSSGSNEQFF.

This chain links TRBV10-2 with TRBJ1-1, with D tentatively TRBD1 (6 bases). This CDR3 spans 15 amino acids. Deletions cut 8 bases from V and 3 bases from J, with 19 bases between. From germline, CDR1 is WSHSY and CDR2 SAAADI. The CDR3 sequence: CASGLGGPRDTEAFF. CDR3 sequence (DNA): TGCGCCAGCGGATTGGGGGGGCCCCGGGACACTGAAGCTTTCTTT.

The table lists this clone with a count of one. The J gene is TRBJ1-1, the V gene TRBV30; D gene uncertain. CDR3 length equals 14 residues. Trimming took off 0 bases at V and 6 bases at J, with 14 bases between the two ends. CDR1 is GTSNPN and CDR2 is SVGIG in the germline V gene (reference sequence). CDR3 nucleotide sequence: TGTGCCTGGAGTGTAACCCGGCTCTCGCCTGAAGCTTTCTTT. Encoded protein: CAWSVTRLSPEAFF.

This clone has only one observation. The gene calls are TRBV10-2 and TRBJ2-1, with 9 bases fitting TRBD2. The CDR3 has 13 residues. CDR1 is WSHSY and CDR2 is SAAADI in the germline V gene. CDR3 residues: CAGAGGFPNEQFF. CDR3 in DNA: TGCGCGGGGGCGGGAGGGTTTCCCAATGAGCAGTTCTTC.

The chain is built from TRBV5-6 and TRBJ2-2; D is undetermined. V gave up 1 base and J gave up 5 bases, with 12 bases separating them. The CDR3 has 15 amino acids. Germline V gene sequence: CDR1 SGHDT, CDR2 YYEEEE. The CDR3 sequence is CASSLLLRTTGELFF. In DNA form, the CDR3 reads TGTGCCAGCAGCTTGTTACTACGAACGACCGGGGAGCTGTTTTTT.

J is TRBJ2-5 and V is TRBV6-6; unclear D gene. Germline V CDR1 and CDR2: MNHNY, SVGAGI (reference sequence). Trimming stripped 0 bases from V and 0 bases from J, with 8 bases between. This CDR3 region has 15 residues. CDR3 residues: CASSYSTSDQETQYF. In DNA, the CDR3 is TGTGCCAGCAGTTACTCCACCTCTGACCAAGAGACCCAGTACTTC.

This clone was found a few times. The chain joins TRBV14 to TRBJ2-1; TRBD2 aligns across 13 bases. V dropped 4 bases and J dropped 8; count of bases not matched to a gene: 14. The CDR3 consists of 18 residues. Germline V gives CDR1 SGHDN, CDR2 FVKESK. CDR3 protein: CASSPELAGGPKVDEQFF. The DNA of the CDR3 is TGTGCCAGCAGCCCCGAACTAGCGGGAGGGCCTAAGGTCGATGAGCAGTTCTTC. The complete variable domain, with remaining parts taken from reference TRBV14 and TRBJ2-1, reads EAGVTQFPSHSVIEKGQTVTLRCDPISGHDNLYWYRRVMGKEIKFLLHFVKESKQDESGMPNNRFLAERTGGTYSTLKVQPAELEDSGVYFCASSPELAGGPKVDEQFFGPGTRLTVL.

The CDR3 bases are TGTGCCAGCAGTTCGCGACTAGCGGGCGAGACCCAGTACTTC. This translates into CASSSRLAGETQYF. This chain uses TRBV27 with TRBJ2-5; TRBD2 agrees at 10 bases. The CDR3 is 14 amino acids. V shed 4 bases, J shed 5 bases, and the junction held 4 bases outside the gene matches. The germline V gene encodes CDR1 MNHEY and CDR2 SMNVEV (reference sequence).

The chain combines TRBV4-1 with TRBJ2-5; D is tentatively TRBD1 or TRBD2 (5 bases each). Germline V gene lookup returns CDR1 MGHRA and CDR2 YSYEKL. The CDR3 runs 18 residues. With 0 bases removed from V and 4 bases from J, the gap between germline ends came to 21 bases. The chain's CDR3 is CASSQDSRREGLVETQYF. CDR3 DNA sequence: TGCGCCAGCAGCCAAGACAGCAGGCGTGAGGGGCTGGTAGAGACCCAGTACTTC.

This CDR3 is CASSEGQYSNQPQHF. The CDR3 region has the DNA TGTGCCAGCAGTGAGGGTCAGTATAGCAATCAGCCCCAGCATTTT. The chain is built from TRBV2 and TRBJ1-5; no clear D. There are 15 residues in the CDR3. Between the trimmed V and J ends, which lost 3 bases and 0 bases, there was a span of 9 bases. CDR1 SNHLY and CDR2 FYNNEI come from the germline V gene.

This chain uses TRBV19 with TRBJ2-7; 8 bases are shared with TRBD2. Per the germline V gene, CDR1 is LNHDA and CDR2 is SQIVND (reference sequence). The CDR3 length is 14 residues. The V and J ends lost 6 bases and 0 bases, in that order; junction bases with no gene match: 4. In DNA form, the CDR3 reads TGTGCCAGTAGCGCTAGCGGGTCCTCCTACGAGCAGTACTTC. This encodes CASSASGSSYEQYF.

The V gene is TRBV5-1, the J gene TRBJ2-7; the match to TRBD1 covers 7 bases. This CDR3 has 14 amino acids. The germline V gene has CDR1 SGHRS and CDR2 YFSETQ. After removal of 3 bases from V and 2 bases from J, the junction contained 5 bases not matched to a gene. In DNA, the CDR3 is TGCGCCAGCAGCTCTGGACAGGATCCCTACGAGCAGTACTTC. Translating gives CASSSGQDPYEQYF.

This chain joins TRBV7-8 and TRBJ2-5; no definite D call. With 3 bases removed from V and 4 bases from J, the gap between germline ends came to 9 bases. The V gene's germline CDR1 is SGHVS and CDR2 FQNEAQ. The length of the CDR3 is 13 residues. CDR3 sequence reads: CASSFGNSETQYF. CDR3 nucleotides: TGTGCCAGCAGCTTCGGAAATTCAGAGACCCAGTACTTC.